The 6 T cell receptor beta chains given below trace back to one sample, sequenced in a study of identical twins. One entry per CDR3 protein results from TCRdb running MiXCR on the 5' RACE reads. The sample holds about 1.7 million distinct CDR3 sequences; less than 35% are singletons and the top ten take roughly 0.3%. Sequenced input: cord blood. These receptors originate from a newborn girl in good health.

This clonotype was detected many times. The CDR3 DNA reads as TGCAGCGTTGACGGGGGCGACTATGGCTACACCTTC. It yields the protein CSVDGGDYGYTF. The chain joins TRBV29-1 to TRBJ1-2, with a weak D call TRBD1 (6 bases). V was clipped by 3 bases and J by 3 bases, with 8 bases between them. The CDR3 extends over 12 amino acids. CDR1 SQVTM and CDR2 ANQGSEA come from the germline V gene. Variable domain in full (rest from reference TRBV29-1 and TRBJ1-2): SAVISQKPSRDICQRGTSLTIQCQVDSQVTMMFWYRQQPGQSLTLIATANQGSEATYESGFVIDKFPISRPNLTFSTLTVSNMSPEDSSIYLCSVDGGDYGYTFGSGTRLTVV.

V gene TRBV2 combines with J gene TRBJ1-2; D not resolved. The CDR3 is 14 residues long. The V end was cut by 1 base, the J end by 4 bases, with 10 bases between. CDR1 and CDR2 from the germline V gene are SNHLY and FYNNEI. This chain's CDR3 is CASSEGGSIYGYTF. Here the CDR3 DNA reads TGTGCCAGCAGTGAAGGCGGCTCTATCTATGGCTACACCTTC.

This clonotype was counted between two and nine times. The chain carries TRBV29-1 and TRBJ2-2, with 9 bases that match TRBD1. The CDR3 is 13 residues long. CDR1 SQVTM and CDR2 ANQGSEA come from the germline V gene. With 6 bases clipped from V and 6 bases from J, the junction kept 5 bases outside the gene matches. CDR3 DNA: TGCAGCGTAGGCAACAGGGGGCCCGGGGAGCTGTTTTTT. Protein: CSVGNRGPGELFF.

The CDR3 region is CASSVDGPPQETQYF. The DNA of the CDR3 is TGTGCCAGCAGCGTAGACGGGCCCCCCCAAGAGACCCAGTACTTC. The chain has TRBV9 and TRBJ2-5; D uncertain. CDR1 and CDR2 from the germline V gene are SGDLS and YYNGEE. CDR3 length: 15 residues. V was clipped by 0 bases and J by 1 base, with 10 bases between them.

This sequence joins TRBV6-6 and TRBJ2-3; 8 positions match TRBD2. Germline CDR1 MNHNY, CDR2 SVGAGI (reference sequence). The CDR3 is 16 residues long. Trimming at V came to 6 bases and at J to 4 bases, leaving 12 bases not matched to a gene. CDR3 sequence: CASSAPSSGTPDTQYF. The DNA of the CDR3 is TGTGCCAGCAGCGCCCCAAGTAGCGGGACCCCAGATACGCAGTATTTT.

CDR3 DNA sequence: TGTGCCAGCAGGGTAGCGGGAGGGGCCTACAATGAGCAGTTCTTC. Protein: CASRVAGGAYNEQFF. V is TRBV2 and J is TRBJ2-1, with 11 bases fitting TRBD2. This CDR3 comprises 15 residues. CDR1 is SNHLY and CDR2 is FYNNEI in the germline V gene. The V gene end was trimmed by 6 bases and the J gene end by 2 bases; junction bases not matched to a gene: 3.